The clone carrying this TCR beta chain was seen a single time. Clinical histories supplied by participants themselves formed the basis of cohort assignment. This record belongs to a study of blood T cell repertoires in COVID-19. Across the study: T cells, B-cell-depleted T cells, or PBMCs provided the cDNA or gDNA that served as material.

The CDR3 covers 12 residues. V lost 5 bases, J lost 3 bases, and 0 bases stayed unmatched. Germline values: CDR1 GTSNPN, CDR2 SVGIG (reference sequence). TCRdb's copy holds only in-frame clones and misses some; the assay was immunoSEQ multiplex PCR. The sample includes more than 300,000 clones, approximately 84% of them seen just once. This clonotype originated in a woman under 30 who had recovered from COVID-19. This rearrangement joins TRBV30 to TRBJ2-1; 8 nucleotides match TRBD1. Sequences were obtained from PBMCs or T cells enriched from blood (not recorded which). In DNA form, the CDR3 reads TGTGCCTGGGGGACAGGCTACAATGAGCAGTTCTTC. Amino acids: CAWGTGYNEQFF.